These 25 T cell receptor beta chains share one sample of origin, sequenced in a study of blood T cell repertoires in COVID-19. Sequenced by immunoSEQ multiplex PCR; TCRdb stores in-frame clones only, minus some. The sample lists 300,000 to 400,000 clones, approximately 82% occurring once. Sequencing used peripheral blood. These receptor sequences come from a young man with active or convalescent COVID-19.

The CDR3 DNA follows: TGTGCCAGCCGAAGCGGGGGCGAGGATACGCAGTATTTT. This gives the protein CASRSGGEDTQYF. The chain links TRBV4-2 to TRBJ2-3; 8 bases line up with TRBD2. V lost 8 bases to trimming and J lost 6 bases; unmatched junction nucleotides: 7. The CDR3 runs 13 residues. The germline V gene encodes CDR1 LGHNA and CDR2 YNFKEQ.

The CDR3 reads CASTKLPGNIQYF. The CDR3, as DNA: TGTGCCAGCACCAAATTGCCCGGGAACATTCAGTACTTC. The chain couples TRBV27 to TRBJ2-4; D is uncertain. V gave up 7 bases and J gave up 7 bases, with 14 bases separating them. This CDR3 is built from 13 residues. Germline V gene data show CDR1 as MNHEY and CDR2 as SMNVEV (reference sequence).

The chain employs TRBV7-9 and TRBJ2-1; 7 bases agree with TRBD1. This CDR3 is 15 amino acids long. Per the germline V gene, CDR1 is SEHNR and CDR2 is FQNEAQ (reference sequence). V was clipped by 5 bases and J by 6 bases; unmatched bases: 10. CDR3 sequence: CASSPRGIGGNEQFF. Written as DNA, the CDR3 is TGTGCCAGCAGCCCCAGGGGGATCGGTGGCAATGAGCAGTTCTTC.

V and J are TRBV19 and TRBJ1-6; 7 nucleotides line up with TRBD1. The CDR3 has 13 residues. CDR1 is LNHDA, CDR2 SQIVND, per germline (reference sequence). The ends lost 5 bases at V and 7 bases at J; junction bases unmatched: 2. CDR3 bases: TGTGCCAGTAGTCCAGGGGGGAATTCACCCCTCCACTTT. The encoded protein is CASSPGGNSPLHF.

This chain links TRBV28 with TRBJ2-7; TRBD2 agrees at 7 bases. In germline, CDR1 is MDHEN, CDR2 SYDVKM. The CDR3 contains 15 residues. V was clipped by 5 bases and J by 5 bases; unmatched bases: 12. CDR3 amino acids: CASSPGWEGQNEQYF. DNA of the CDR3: TGTGCCAGCAGTCCAGGTTGGGAGGGGCAAAACGAGCAGTACTTC.

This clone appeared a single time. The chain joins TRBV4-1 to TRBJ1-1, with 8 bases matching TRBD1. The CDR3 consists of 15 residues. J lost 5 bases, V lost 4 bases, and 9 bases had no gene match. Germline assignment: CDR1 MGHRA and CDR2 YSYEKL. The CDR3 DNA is TGCGCCAGCAGCCGCACCGGAACAGGGGGGACTGAAGCTTTCTTT. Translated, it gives CASSRTGTGGTEAFF.

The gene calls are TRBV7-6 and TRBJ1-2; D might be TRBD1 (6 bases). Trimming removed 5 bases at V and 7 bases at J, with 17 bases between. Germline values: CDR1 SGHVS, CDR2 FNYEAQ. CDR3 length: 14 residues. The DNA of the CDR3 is TGTGCCAGCAGCCCTACCACAGGGAGGGGTGGCTACACCTTC. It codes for CASSPTTGRGGYTF.

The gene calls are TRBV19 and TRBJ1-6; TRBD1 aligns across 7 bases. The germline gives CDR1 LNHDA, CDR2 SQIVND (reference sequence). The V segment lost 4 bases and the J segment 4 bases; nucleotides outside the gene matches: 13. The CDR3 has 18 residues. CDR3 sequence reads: CASSSSTGPAIYNSPLHF. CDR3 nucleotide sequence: TGTGCCAGTAGTAGCTCGACAGGGCCGGCCATTTATAATTCACCCCTCCACTTT.

Here the CDR3 DNA reads TGTGCCAGTCTTCGTAGTGCAGGGTTAGAAGCTTTCTTT. Amino acids: CASLRSAGLEAFF. The V gene is TRBV19, the J gene TRBJ1-1; possible D gene TRBD1, 5 bases. The CDR3 totals 13 residues. Germline CDR1 is LNHDA and CDR2 is SQIVND (reference sequence). V lost 8 bases and J lost 8, with 18 bases in between.

The CDR3 is CASSYGRARHTGELFF. For the CDR3, the DNA is TGTGCCAGCAGTTACGGGAGGGCCCGGCACACCGGGGAGCTGTTTTTT. V is TRBV6-2 or TRBV6-3 and J is TRBJ2-2; 7 bases are a match to TRBD2. Germline trimming cut 2 bases from V and 3 bases from J; bases unmatched to any gene: 6. The CDR3 is made up of 16 amino acids. CDR1 is MNHEY and CDR2 is SVGEGT in the germline V gene.

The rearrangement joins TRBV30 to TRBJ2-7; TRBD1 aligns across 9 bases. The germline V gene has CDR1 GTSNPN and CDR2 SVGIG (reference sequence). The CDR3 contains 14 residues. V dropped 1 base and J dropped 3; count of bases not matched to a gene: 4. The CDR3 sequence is CAWSGDREIYEQYF. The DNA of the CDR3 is TGTGCCTGGAGTGGGGACAGGGAAATCTACGAGCAGTACTTC.

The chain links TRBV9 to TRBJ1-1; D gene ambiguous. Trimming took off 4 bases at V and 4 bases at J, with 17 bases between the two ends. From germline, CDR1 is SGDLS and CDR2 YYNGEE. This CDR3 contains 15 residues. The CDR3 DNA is TGTGCCAGCAGCCCCCAAGTAGGTGGAGTCACTGAAGCTTTCTTT. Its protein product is CASSPQVGGVTEAFF.

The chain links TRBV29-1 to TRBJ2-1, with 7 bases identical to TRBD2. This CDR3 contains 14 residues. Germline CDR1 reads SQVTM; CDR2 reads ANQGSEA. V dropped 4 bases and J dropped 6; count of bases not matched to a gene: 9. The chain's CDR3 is CSVGGPSGANEQFF. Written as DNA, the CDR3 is TGCAGCGTTGGGGGACCGAGCGGGGCCAATGAGCAGTTCTTC.

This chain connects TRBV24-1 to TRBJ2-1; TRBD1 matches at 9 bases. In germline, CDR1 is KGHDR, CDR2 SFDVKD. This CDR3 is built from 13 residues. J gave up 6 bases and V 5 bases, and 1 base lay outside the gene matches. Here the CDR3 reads CATSGGQGNEQFF. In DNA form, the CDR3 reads TGTGCCACCAGTGGGGGACAGGGCAATGAGCAGTTCTTC.

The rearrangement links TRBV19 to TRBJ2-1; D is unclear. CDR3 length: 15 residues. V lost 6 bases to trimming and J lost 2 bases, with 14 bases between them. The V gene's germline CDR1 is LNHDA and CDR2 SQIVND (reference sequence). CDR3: CASRSRKSPYNEQFF. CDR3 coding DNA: TGTGCCAGTAGGTCCAGGAAAAGTCCCTACAATGAGCAGTTCTTC.

In DNA, the CDR3 is TGTGCCAGCAGCGTCGCCGGGACTAGCGGGTTGGAGCAGTATTTT. Protein: CASSVAGTSGLEQYF. This chain joins TRBV9 and TRBJ2-3; 12 nucleotides line up with TRBD2. V lost 2 bases to trimming and J lost 11 bases; unmatched junction nucleotides: 9. The length of the CDR3 is 15 residues. Germline V gene data show CDR1 as SGDLS and CDR2 as YYNGEE.

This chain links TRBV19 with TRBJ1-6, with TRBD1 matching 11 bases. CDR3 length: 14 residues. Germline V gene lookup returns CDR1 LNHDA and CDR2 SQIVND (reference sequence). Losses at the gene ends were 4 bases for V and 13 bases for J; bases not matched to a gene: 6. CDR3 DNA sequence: TGTGCCAGTAGTAGCGGACAGGGGGCCGGGCCCCTCCACTTT. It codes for CASSSGQGAGPLHF.

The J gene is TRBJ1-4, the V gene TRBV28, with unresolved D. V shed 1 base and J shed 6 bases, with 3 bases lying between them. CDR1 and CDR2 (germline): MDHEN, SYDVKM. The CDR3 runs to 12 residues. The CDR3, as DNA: TGTGCCAGCAGTTTATCCTATGAAAAACTGTTTTTT. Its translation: CASSLSYEKLFF.

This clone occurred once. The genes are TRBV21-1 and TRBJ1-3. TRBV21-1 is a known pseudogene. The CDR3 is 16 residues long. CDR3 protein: CASSKRAGTPGNTIYF. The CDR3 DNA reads TGTGCCAGCAGCAAAAGAGCAGGGACTCCTGGAAACACCATATATTTT.

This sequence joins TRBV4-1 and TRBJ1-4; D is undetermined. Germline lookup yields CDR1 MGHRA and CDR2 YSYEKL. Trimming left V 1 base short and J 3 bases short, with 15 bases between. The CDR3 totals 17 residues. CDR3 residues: CASSQVPGRAPNEKLFF. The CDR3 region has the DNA TGCGCCAGCAGCCAAGTCCCGGGGAGGGCCCCTAATGAAAAACTGTTTTTT.

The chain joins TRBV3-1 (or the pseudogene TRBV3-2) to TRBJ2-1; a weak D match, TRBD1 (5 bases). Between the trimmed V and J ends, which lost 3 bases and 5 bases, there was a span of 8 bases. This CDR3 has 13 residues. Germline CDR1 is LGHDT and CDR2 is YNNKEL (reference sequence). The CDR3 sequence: CASSQGHHNEQFF. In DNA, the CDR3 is TGTGCCAGCAGCCAGGGGCATCACAATGAGCAGTTCTTC.

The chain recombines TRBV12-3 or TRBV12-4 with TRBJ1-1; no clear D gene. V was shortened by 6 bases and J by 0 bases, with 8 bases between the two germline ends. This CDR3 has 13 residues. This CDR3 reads CASSLRLNTEAFF. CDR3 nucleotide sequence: TGTGCCAGCAGCCTAAGATTGAACACTGAAGCTTTCTTT.

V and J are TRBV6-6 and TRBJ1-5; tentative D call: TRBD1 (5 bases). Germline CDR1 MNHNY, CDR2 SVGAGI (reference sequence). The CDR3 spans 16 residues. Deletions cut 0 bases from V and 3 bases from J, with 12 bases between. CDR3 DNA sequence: TGTGCCAGCAGTTACTCGCCCGACAGACACAATCAGCCCCAGCATTTT. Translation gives CASSYSPDRHNQPQHF.

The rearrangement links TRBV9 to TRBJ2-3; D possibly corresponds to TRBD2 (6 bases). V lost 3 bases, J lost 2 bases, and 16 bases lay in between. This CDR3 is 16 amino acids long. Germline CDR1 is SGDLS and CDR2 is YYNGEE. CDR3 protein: CASSARSGLTTDTQYF. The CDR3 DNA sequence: TGTGCCAGCAGCGCGCGAAGCGGACTAACCACAGATACGCAGTATTTT.

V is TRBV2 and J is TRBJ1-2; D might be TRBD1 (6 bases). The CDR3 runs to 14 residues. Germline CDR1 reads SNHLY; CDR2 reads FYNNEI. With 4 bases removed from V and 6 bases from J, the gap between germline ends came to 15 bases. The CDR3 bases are TGTGCCAGCAGTGGGGGCAGGGGTGGAGATGGCTACACCTTC. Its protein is CASSGGRGGDGYTF.